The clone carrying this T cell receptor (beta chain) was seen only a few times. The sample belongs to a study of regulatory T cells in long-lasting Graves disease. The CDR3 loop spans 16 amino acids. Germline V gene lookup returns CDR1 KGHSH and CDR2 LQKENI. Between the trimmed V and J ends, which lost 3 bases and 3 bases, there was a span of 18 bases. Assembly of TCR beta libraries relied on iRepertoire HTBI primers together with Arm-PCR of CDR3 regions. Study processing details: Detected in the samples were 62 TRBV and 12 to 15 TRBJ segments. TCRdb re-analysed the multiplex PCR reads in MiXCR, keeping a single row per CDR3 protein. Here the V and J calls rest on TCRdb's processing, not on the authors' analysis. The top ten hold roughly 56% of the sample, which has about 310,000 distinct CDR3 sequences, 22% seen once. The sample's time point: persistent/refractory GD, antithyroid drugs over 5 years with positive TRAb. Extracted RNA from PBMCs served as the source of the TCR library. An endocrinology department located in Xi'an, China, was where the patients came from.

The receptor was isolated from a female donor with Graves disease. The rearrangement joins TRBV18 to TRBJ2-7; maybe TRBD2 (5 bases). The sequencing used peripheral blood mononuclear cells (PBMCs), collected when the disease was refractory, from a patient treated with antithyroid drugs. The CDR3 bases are TGTGCCAGCTCACCCCGGACTGGAGCAGACGGCTACGAGCAGTACTTC. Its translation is CASSPRTGADGYEQYF.